This T cell receptor (beta chain) is drawn from a study of monozygotic twins with inflammatory bowel disease. TCRdb re-analyzed the 5' RACE reads; it lists each CDR3 protein once, without DNA. This sample's table reports about 85,000 distinct CDR3 sequences. The CDR3 sequence is 15 residues long. Germline V gene sequence: CDR1 KGHDR, CDR2 SFDVKD. Comment on this clonotype: The target antigen is unknown.

General observations from the study: A reduction in TCRbeta diversity (inverse Simpson) was seen in IBD patients relative to healthy co-twins. Twins with IBD had fewer clonotypes in common with others than healthy twins, particularly during disease activity. Immunosuppressive treatments differing between patients may have added repertoire variability.

The receptor comes from a human donor with ulcerative colitis or Crohn's disease, or a healthy co-twin of an affected twin (not recorded which). V and J are TRBV24-1 and TRBJ1-4; TCRdb's D call, TRBD1, is unchecked because there is no DNA. The sample consisted of blood. CDR3 protein: CATSDSRTGNEKLFF.